This TCR beta chain was recovered during a study of cytomegalovirus exposure and HLA in healthy donors. The PCR was carried out with 60 Vbeta primers and 13 Jbeta primers. Profiled with immunoSEQ multiplex PCR; TCRdb holds only in-frame clones, not every one. This sample yields about 230,000 clones, of which approximately 85% are seen a single time; 0.24% belongs to the top ten. Broader study findings: Both high specificity and high sensitivity reportedly marked the classifier's diagnosis of cytomegalovirus status. CMV serostatus was the sole immune exposure information available. Cytomegalovirus-associated TCR beta chains were listed, numbering 164.

CDR3 size: 15 residues. The V and J ends lost 0 bases and 6 bases, in that order; junction bases with no gene match: 4. The germline V gene has CDR1 MNHNS and CDR2 SASEGT. Comments on this clone: Its antigen is unidentified.

The chain combines TRBV6-1 with TRBJ1-5; 8 positions match TRBD1. This clonotype was sampled from a girl aged 2-9 years in good health and CMV-seronegative. The specimen sequenced was PBMCs. The chain's CDR3 is CASSEAGTGGQPQHF. CDR3 sequence (DNA): TGTGCCAGCAGTGAAGCCGGGACAGGAGGTCAGCCCCAGCATTTT.